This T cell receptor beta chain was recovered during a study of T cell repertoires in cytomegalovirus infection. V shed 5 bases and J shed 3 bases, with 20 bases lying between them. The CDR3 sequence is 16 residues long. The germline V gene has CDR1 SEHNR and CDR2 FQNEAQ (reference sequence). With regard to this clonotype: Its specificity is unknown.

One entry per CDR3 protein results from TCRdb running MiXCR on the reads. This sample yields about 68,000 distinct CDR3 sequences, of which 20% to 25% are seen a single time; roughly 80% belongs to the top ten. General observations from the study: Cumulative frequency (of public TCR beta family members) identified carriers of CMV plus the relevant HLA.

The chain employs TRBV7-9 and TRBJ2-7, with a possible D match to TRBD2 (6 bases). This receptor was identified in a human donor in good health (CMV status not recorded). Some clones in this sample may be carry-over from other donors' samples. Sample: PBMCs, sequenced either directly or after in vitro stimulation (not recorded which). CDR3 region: CASSPSQGGRIYEQYF. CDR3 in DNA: TGTGCCAGCAGCCCTTCCCAGGGAGGTCGGATCTACGAGCAGTACTTC.